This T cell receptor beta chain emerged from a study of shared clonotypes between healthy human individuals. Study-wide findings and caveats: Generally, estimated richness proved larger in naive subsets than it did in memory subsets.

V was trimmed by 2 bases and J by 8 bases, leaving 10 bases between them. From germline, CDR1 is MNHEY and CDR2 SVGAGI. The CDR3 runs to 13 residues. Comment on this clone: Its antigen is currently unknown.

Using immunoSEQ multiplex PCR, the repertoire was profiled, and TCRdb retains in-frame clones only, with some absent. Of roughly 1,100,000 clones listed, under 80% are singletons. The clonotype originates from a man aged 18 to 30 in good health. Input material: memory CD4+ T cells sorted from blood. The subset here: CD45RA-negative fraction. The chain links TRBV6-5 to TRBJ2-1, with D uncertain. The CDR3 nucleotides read TGTGCCAGCAGTTACGGTGTTAGCTATGAGCAGTTCTTC. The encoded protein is CASSYGVSYEQFF.